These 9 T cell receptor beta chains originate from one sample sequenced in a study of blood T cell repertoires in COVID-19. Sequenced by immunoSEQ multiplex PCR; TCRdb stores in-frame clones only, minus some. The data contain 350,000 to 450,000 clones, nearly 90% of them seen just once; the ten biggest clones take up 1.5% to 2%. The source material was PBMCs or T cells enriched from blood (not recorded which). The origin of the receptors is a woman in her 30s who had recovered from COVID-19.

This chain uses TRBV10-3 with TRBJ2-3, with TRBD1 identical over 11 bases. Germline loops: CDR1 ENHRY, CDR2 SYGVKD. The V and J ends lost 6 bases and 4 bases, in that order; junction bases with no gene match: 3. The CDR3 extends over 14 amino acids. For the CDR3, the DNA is TGTGCCATCAGGTCGGACAGGGGGCCAGATACGCAGTATTTT. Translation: CAIRSDRGPDTQYF.

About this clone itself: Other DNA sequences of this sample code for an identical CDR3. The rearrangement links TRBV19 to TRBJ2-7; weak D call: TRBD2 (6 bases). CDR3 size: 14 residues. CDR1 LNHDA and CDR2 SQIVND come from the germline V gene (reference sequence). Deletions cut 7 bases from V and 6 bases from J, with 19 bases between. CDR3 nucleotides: TGTGCCAGTACGCCCGGGACGGGAGTTGGCGAGCAGTACTTC. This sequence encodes CASTPGTGVGEQYF.

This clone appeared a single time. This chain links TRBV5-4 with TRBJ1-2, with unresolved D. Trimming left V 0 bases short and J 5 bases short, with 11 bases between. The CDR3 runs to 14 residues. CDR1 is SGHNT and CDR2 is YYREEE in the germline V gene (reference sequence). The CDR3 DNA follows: TGTGCCAGCAGCTTGGCAACCCCCACTTATGGCTACACCTTC. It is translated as CASSLATPTYGYTF.

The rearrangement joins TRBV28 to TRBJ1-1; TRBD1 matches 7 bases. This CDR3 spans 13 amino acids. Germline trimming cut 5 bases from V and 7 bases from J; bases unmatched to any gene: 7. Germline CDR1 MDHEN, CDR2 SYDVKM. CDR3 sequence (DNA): TGTGCCAGCAGTCGAGACAGGGTTGTTGAAGCTTTCTTT. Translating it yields CASSRDRVVEAFF.

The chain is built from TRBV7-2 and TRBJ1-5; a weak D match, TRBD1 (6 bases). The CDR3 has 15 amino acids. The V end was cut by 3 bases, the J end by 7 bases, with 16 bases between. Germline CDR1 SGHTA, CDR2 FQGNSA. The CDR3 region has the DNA TGTGCCAGCAGCTTCACCTCAACAGGGCTCCAGCCCCAGCATTTT. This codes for CASSFTSTGLQPQHF.

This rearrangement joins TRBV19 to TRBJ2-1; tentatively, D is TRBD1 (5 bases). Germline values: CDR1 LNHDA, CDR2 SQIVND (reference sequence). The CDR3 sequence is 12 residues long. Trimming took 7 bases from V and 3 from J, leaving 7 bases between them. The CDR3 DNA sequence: TGTGCCAGTAATCAGGGCTACAATGAGCAGTTCTTC. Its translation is CASNQGYNEQFF. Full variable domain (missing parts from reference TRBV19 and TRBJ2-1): DGGITQSPKYLFRKEGQNVTLSCEQNLNHDAMYWYRQDPGQGLRLIYYSQIVNDFQKGDIAEGYSVSREKKESFPLTVTSAQKNPTAFYLCASNQGYNEQFFGPGTRLTVL.

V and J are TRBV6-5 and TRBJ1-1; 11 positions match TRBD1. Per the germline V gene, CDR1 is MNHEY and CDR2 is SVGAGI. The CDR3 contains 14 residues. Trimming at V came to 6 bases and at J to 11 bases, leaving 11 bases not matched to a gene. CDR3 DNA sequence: TGTGCCAGCAGACTAGATGGGACAGGGGGATGGGCTTTCTTT. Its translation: CASRLDGTGGWAFF.

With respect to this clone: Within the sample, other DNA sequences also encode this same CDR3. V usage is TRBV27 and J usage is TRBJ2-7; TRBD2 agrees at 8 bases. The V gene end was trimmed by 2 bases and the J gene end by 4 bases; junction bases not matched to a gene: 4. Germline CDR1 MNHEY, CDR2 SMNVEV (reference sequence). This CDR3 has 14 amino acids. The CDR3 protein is CASSLGTSGYEQYF. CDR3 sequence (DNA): TGTGCCAGCAGTTTAGGTACTAGCGGTTACGAGCAGTACTTC.

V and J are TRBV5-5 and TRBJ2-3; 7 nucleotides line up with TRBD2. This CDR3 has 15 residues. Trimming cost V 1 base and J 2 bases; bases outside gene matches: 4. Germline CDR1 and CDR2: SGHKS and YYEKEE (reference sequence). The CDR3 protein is CASSLMGLITDTQYF. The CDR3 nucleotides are TGTGCCAGCAGCTTGATGGGACTAATCACAGATACGCAGTATTTT.